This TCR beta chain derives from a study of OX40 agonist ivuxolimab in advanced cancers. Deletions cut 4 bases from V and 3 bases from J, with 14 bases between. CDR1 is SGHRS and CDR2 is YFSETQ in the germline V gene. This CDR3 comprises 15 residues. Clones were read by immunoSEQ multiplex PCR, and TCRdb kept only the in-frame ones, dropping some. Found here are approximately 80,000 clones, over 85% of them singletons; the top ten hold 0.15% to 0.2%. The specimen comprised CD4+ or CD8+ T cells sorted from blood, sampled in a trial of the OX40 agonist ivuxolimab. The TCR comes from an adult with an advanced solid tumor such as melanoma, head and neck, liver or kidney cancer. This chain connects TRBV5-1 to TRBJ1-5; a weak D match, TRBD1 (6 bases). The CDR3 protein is CASSPVGADNQPQHF. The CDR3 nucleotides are TGCGCCAGCAGCCCGGTGGGGGCAGACAATCAGCCCCAGCATTTT.